The 31 T cell receptor beta chains presented below share a single source sample, sequenced in a study of OX40 agonist ivuxolimab in advanced cancers. Sequencing was performed with immunoSEQ multiplex PCR; in TCRdb, only in-frame clones are kept and a portion is missing. The sample includes over 55,000 clones, 89% of them seen just once. The source was CD4+ or CD8+ T cells sorted from blood, collected in a trial of the OX40 agonist ivuxolimab. The receptors come from an adult with an advanced solid tumor such as melanoma, head and neck, liver or kidney cancer.

This chain links TRBV30 with TRBJ1-2; D uncertain. CDR3 length: 12 residues. Trimming cost V 3 bases and J 2 bases, with 7 bases left between them. Germline CDR1 GTSNPN, CDR2 SVGIG (reference sequence). The DNA of the CDR3 is TGTGCCTGGAGAGGAGGGAACTATGGCTACACCTTC. It translates to CAWRGGNYGYTF.

The chain couples TRBV11-3 to TRBJ2-1, with D hard to call. The CDR3 sequence is 13 residues long. From germline, CDR1 is SGHNT and CDR2 YENEEA. Deletions cut 0 bases from V and 9 bases from J, with 9 bases between. DNA of the CDR3: TGTGCCAGCAGCTTAGATGGAGTCGGTGAGCAGTTCTTC. It translates to CASSLDGVGEQFF.

This chain links TRBV6-6 with TRBJ2-7; TRBD1 is a possible D gene (5 bases). Trimming removed 4 bases at V and 6 bases at J, with 13 bases between. The germline V gene has CDR1 MNHNY and CDR2 SVGAGI (reference sequence). The CDR3 contains 13 residues. Here the CDR3 DNA reads TGTGCCAGCAGTTTCGGGCAGGGAATCGAGCAGTACTTC. Its protein product is CASSFGQGIEQYF.

The rearrangement uses TRBV6-6 and TRBJ2-3, with 8 bases that match TRBD1. The CDR3 totals 15 residues. Germline lookup yields CDR1 MNHNY and CDR2 SVGAGI (reference sequence). The J segment lost 6 bases and the V segment lost 5 bases, leaving 10 bases of the junction unmatched. The CDR3, as DNA: TGTGCCAGCAGTCCTCAGGGGGCACCAGTGGATACGCAGTATTTT. Protein: CASSPQGAPVDTQYF.

The chain employs TRBV7-6 and TRBJ1-2, with 8 bases that match TRBD1. This CDR3 region has 13 residues. V lost 5 bases to trimming and J lost 7 bases; unmatched junction nucleotides: 6. Germline V gene data show CDR1 as SGHVS and CDR2 as FNYEAQ. The CDR3 spells CASSTGQGTGYTF. The DNA of the CDR3 is TGTGCCAGCAGCACCGGACAGGGTACTGGCTACACCTTC.

This clone appeared once. V and J are TRBV29-1 and TRBJ2-1; a possible D gene is TRBD1 (7 bases). The CDR3 has 17 residues. Germline V gene lookup returns CDR1 SQVTM and CDR2 ANQGSEA. Trimming took 3 bases from V and 0 from J, leaving 18 bases between them. The CDR3 spells CSVEEGAVFSSYNEQFF. CDR3 sequence (DNA): TGCAGCGTTGAGGAGGGGGCGGTTTTCAGCTCCTACAATGAGCAGTTCTTC.

This clone appeared a few times. The chain employs TRBV7-9 and TRBJ2-4, with TRBD2 matching 8 bases. CDR3 length: 15 residues. The germline V gene has CDR1 SEHNR and CDR2 FQNEAQ (reference sequence). Germline trimming cut 5 bases from V and 8 bases from J; bases unmatched to any gene: 11. CDR3 nucleotide sequence: TGTGCCAGCAGCCAGCCGGGACTAGGGATGGACATTCAGTACTTC. Translated: CASSQPGLGMDIQYF.

The chain employs TRBV6-6 and TRBJ1-1; 7 bases are a match to TRBD1. V was pared by 5 bases and J by 5 bases, with 5 bases of the junction left unmatched. The germline gives CDR1 MNHNY, CDR2 SVGAGI (reference sequence). CDR3 length equals 13 residues. CDR3 sequence reads: CASSMGQLTEAFF. Written as DNA, the CDR3 is TGTGCCAGCAGTATGGGACAGCTGACTGAAGCTTTCTTT.

This chain connects TRBV15 to TRBJ1-2; D gene unclear. Germline lookup yields CDR1 LNHNV and CDR2 YYDKDF (reference sequence). V was trimmed by 3 bases and J by 8 bases, leaving 13 bases between them. The CDR3 runs 13 residues. CDR3 in DNA: TGTGCCACCAGCAGTATCAGTCCCGGGGGCTACACCTTC. Protein product: CATSSISPGGYTF.

The chain is built from TRBV6-1 and TRBJ1-3; maybe TRBD1 (6 bases). The V and J ends lost 3 bases and 5 bases respectively, with 17 bases between them. This CDR3 comprises 16 residues. Germline CDR1 MNHNS, CDR2 SASEGT. The CDR3 loop reads CASSDRPGANRNTIYF. In DNA, the CDR3 is TGTGCCAGCAGTGACCGCCCGGGGGCGAATAGAAACACCATATATTTT.

CDR3 nucleotide sequence: TGCGCCAGCAGTAGCGGGGGGTTCGGTACAGATACGCAGTATTTT. It yields the protein CASSSGGFGTDTQYF. The chain joins TRBV10-1 to TRBJ2-3; 9 bases are a match to TRBD2. The CDR3 extends over 15 amino acids. In germline, CDR1 is WNHNN, CDR2 SYGVQD (reference sequence). J was trimmed by 3 bases and V by 5 bases; bases with no gene match: 6.

The V call is TRBV6-1, the J call TRBJ2-6, with a tentative D call TRBD2 (6 bases). There are 18 residues in the CDR3. V lost 1 base to trimming and J lost 0 bases, with 13 bases between them. The germline gives CDR1 MNHNS, CDR2 SASEGT. The CDR3 DNA sequence: TGTGCCAGCAGTGAAGGGGAGCGGGTGTACTCTGGGGCCAACGTCCTGACTTTC. This translates into CASSEGERVYSGANVLTF.

This chain uses TRBV30 with TRBJ1-6; D is unresolved. Trimming took 5 bases from V and 9 from J, leaving 8 bases between them. Germline loops: CDR1 GTSNPN, CDR2 SVGIG (reference sequence). CDR3 size: 11 residues. CDR3 in amino acids: CAWSGGSPLHF. The CDR3 DNA is TGTGCCTGGTCAGGAGGTTCACCCCTCCACTTT.

J is TRBJ2-7 and V is TRBV10-2, with a tentative D call TRBD1 (5 bases). Trimming cost V 4 bases and J 2 bases, with 9 bases left between them. This CDR3 has 13 residues. Per germline, CDR1 WSHSY and CDR2 SAAADI. The CDR3 region has the DNA TGCGCCAGCAGTGCTACAGGTACCTACGAGCAGTACTTC. This gives the protein CASSATGTYEQYF.

The genes are TRBV5-6 and TRBJ1-2, with D perhaps matching TRBD1 (6 bases). Trimming took off 3 bases at V and 8 bases at J, with 20 bases between the two ends. From germline, CDR1 is SGHDT and CDR2 YYEEEE. This CDR3 contains 15 residues. The DNA of the CDR3 is TGTGCCAGCAGCTCAGACTGGGACACGGTAGGAGGCTACACCTTC. It encodes CASSSDWDTVGGYTF.

About this clone: At one of its ends the junction is not consistent with the germline gene, which may arise from a read error. The chain is built from TRBV7-7 and TRBJ2-3; D is ambiguous. There are 13 residues in the CDR3. Germline-derived CDR1 and CDR2 are SSHAT and FNYEAQ (reference sequence). The CDR3: CASSFQVSDTQYF. The CDR3 region has the DNA TGTGCTAGCAGCTTCCAGGTTTCAGATACGCAGTATTTT.

The chain recombines TRBV30 with TRBJ2-7, with 11 bases that match TRBD2. J lost 0 bases, V lost 3 bases, and 4 bases had no gene match. The CDR3 covers 15 residues. Germline CDR1 is GTSNPN and CDR2 is SVGIG (reference sequence). The CDR3 bases are TGTGCCTGGAGGATTAGCGGGGGGGCCTCCTACGAGCAGTACTTC. Amino acids: CAWRISGGASYEQYF.

A few counts support this clone. V usage is TRBV10-2 and J usage is TRBJ1-6; D remains ambiguous. V lost 6 bases, J lost 7 bases, and 10 bases lay in between. The CDR3 sequence is 13 residues long. Per germline, CDR1 WSHSY and CDR2 SAAADI. The CDR3 DNA reads as TGCGCCAGCAGAAGGCAGAGGAATTCACCCCTCCACTTT. Protein: CASRRQRNSPLHF.

Regarding this clone: This CDR3 is also generated by other DNA sequences in the sample. This chain joins TRBV18 and TRBJ1-4; a weak D match, TRBD1 (5 bases). The V gene lost 2 bases and the J gene lost 2 bases, with 6 bases spanning the gap. The V gene's germline CDR1 is KGHSH and CDR2 LQKENI. The CDR3 has 14 residues. In DNA form, the CDR3 reads TGTGCCAGCTCACCAGGGGCTACTAATGAAAAACTGTTTTTT. Its protein product is CASSPGATNEKLFF.

The chain has TRBV4-1 and TRBJ2-7, with 12 positions matching TRBD1. Germline CDR1 MGHRA, CDR2 YSYEKL. The CDR3 contains 15 residues. The junction had 5 bases not matched to a gene; V was cut back by 4 bases and J by 4 bases. The CDR3 region is CASSPGQGALYEQYF. CDR3 bases: TGCGCCAGCAGCCCGGGACAGGGGGCGTTGTACGAGCAGTACTTC.

The chain couples TRBV19 to TRBJ1-6; 7 nucleotides match TRBD1. The length of the CDR3 is 14 residues. CDR1 and CDR2 (germline): LNHDA, SQIVND (reference sequence). Trimming cost V 2 bases and J 7 bases; bases outside gene matches: 2. In DNA, the CDR3 is TGTGCCAGTAGTATACAGGGGGGGAATTCACCCCTCCACTTT. Its translation: CASSIQGGNSPLHF.

The V gene is TRBV25-1, the J gene TRBJ2-2; TRBD2 is a possible D gene (5 bases). Germline V CDR1 and CDR2: MGHDK, SYGVNS. The CDR3 runs to 14 residues. Trimming took off 5 bases at V and 1 base at J, with 8 bases between the two ends. The DNA for the CDR3 is TGTGCCAGCAGTCACGGAGGGAACACCGGGGAGCTGTTTTTT. Encoded protein: CASSHGGNTGELFF.

The chain is built from TRBV14 and TRBJ1-4; 7 nucleotides match TRBD1. Germline values: CDR1 SGHDN, CDR2 FVKESK. The CDR3 length is 16 residues. After removal of 0 bases from V and 3 bases from J, the junction contained 4 bases not matched to a gene. CDR3 nucleotides: TGTGCCAGCAGCCAAGATTTGCAGGGGGCTAATGAAAAACTGTTTTTT. This sequence encodes CASSQDLQGANEKLFF.

The chain has TRBV27 and TRBJ2-7, with D possibly matching TRBD2 (6 bases). CDR3 length: 13 amino acids. CDR1 MNHEY and CDR2 SMNVEV come from the germline V gene (reference sequence). V shed 6 bases and J shed 3 bases, with 12 bases lying between them. Written as DNA, the CDR3 is TGTGCCAGCAGGCGGGACGGGAACTACGAGCAGTACTTC. It translates to CASRRDGNYEQYF.

CDR3 bases: TGTGCCAGCACTTTACGTAATGAGCAGTTCTTC. This codes for CASTLRNEQFF. V gene TRBV6-5 combines with J gene TRBJ2-1; D not certain. Trimming took 7 bases from V and 7 from J, leaving 8 bases between them. The CDR3 runs to 11 residues. Looked up from germline, CDR1 is MNHEY and CDR2 is SVGAGI.

This chain uses TRBV2 with TRBJ2-5, with unresolved D. This CDR3 has 16 residues. Germline V gives CDR1 SNHLY, CDR2 FYNNEI. V was pared by 0 bases and J by 5 bases, with 16 bases between. The CDR3 DNA reads as TGTGCCAGCAGTGAAGCTCAAGTGGGTCTAGGGGAGACCCAGTACTTC. This codes for CASSEAQVGLGETQYF.

The chain carries TRBV27 and TRBJ2-3, with 9 bases lining up with TRBD2. V lost 5 bases, J lost 6 bases, and 15 bases stayed unmatched. The CDR3 covers 17 residues. In germline, CDR1 is MNHEY, CDR2 SMNVEV (reference sequence). As DNA, the CDR3 is TGTGCCAGCAGTCTAGCTGTGCAAGCGGGGGGCCGGGATACGCAGTATTTT. The encoded protein is CASSLAVQAGGRDTQYF.

The chain joins TRBV19 to TRBJ2-5; D might be TRBD2 (5 bases). The CDR3 loop spans 13 amino acids. Germline V gives CDR1 LNHDA, CDR2 SQIVND (reference sequence). Trimming took off 5 bases at V and 4 bases at J, with 11 bases between the two ends. CDR3: CASSPTMGETQYF. The CDR3 DNA reads TGTGCCAGTAGTCCGACTATGGGAGAGACCCAGTACTTC.

The CDR3 region has the DNA TGCGCCAGCAGCTTGGCGGTCCTGGCCCCGAACACTGAAGCTTTCTTT. It yields the protein CASSLAVLAPNTEAFF. The genes are TRBV5-1 and TRBJ1-1; no clear D. The CDR3 is made up of 16 amino acids. The germline gives CDR1 SGHRS, CDR2 YFSETQ. V was cut by 0 bases and J by 1 base, with 13 bases left in between.

The table lists this clone with a count of one. The chain recombines TRBV30 with TRBJ2-3; D not certain. This CDR3 region has 12 residues. The germline CDR1 and CDR2 sequences are GTSNPN and SVGIG (reference sequence). Between the trimmed V and J ends, which lost 3 bases and 1 base, there was a span of 5 bases. The CDR3 coding sequence is TGTGCCTGGAGGCAGGGCACAGATACGCAGTATTTT. It codes for CAWRQGTDTQYF.

On this clone itself: This CDR3 is also generated by other DNA sequences in the sample. The V gene is TRBV18, the J gene TRBJ1-3; tentative D call: TRBD1 (5 bases). CDR1 and CDR2 (germline): KGHSH, LQKENI. V lost 1 base to trimming and J lost 1 base, with 5 bases between them. This CDR3 has 14 residues. CDR3 residues: CASSPQGSGNTIYF. The CDR3 nucleotides read TGTGCCAGCTCACCACAGGGGTCTGGAAACACCATATATTTT.